This T cell receptor (beta chain) was identified during a study of low-dose radiotherapy and immunotherapy resistance in tumors. This clonotype was detected many times. Primers used for first-strand cDNA, a TRAV- and TRBV-specific set, covered both alpha and beta chains. TCRs were put through 20 PCR cycles of amplification with Phusion. A constant-region primer and the V-primer adapter served as the primer pair. TCRdb called the reads again in MiXCR, with one record for every CDR3 protein. This table holds nearly 60,000 distinct CDR3 sequences, 23% found once. Time point indicated: after trial treatment. The sample's treatment: LDRT plus nivolumab, ipilimumab, low-dose cyclophosphamide and aspirin (RACIN trial). Germline V CDR1 and CDR2: SGHAT, FQNNGV. V trimming: 1 base; J trimming: 6 bases; junction bases outside the gene matches: 7. The CDR3 is made up of 16 amino acids.

The material sequenced was PBMCs, taken after low-dose radiotherapy plus immunotherapy. The gene calls are TRBV11-2 and TRBJ2-1, with 9 bases aligning to TRBD2. The clonotype comes from a male donor with prostate cancer. CDR3 protein: CASSLVLAGGLNEQFF. The CDR3, as DNA: TGTGCCAGCAGCTTAGTATTGGCGGGAGGGCTCAATGAGCAGTTCTTC.